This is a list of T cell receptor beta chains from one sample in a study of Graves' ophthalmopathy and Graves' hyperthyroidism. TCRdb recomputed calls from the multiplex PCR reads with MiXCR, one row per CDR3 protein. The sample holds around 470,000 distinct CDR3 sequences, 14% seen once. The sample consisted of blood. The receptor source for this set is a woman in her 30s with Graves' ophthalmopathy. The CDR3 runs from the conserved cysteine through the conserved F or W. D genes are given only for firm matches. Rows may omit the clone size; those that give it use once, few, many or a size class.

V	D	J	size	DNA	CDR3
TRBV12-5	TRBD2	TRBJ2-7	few	TGTGCTAGTGGTTGGGGCCCCGGGAGGGATGAATCCTACGAGCAGTACTTC	CASGWGPGRDESYEQYF
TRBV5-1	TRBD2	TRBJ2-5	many	TGCGCCAGCAGCCCTTCGCTAGCGGTTCAAGAGACCCAGTACTTC	CASSPSLAVQETQYF
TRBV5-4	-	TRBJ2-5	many	TGTGCCAGCAGCTTGGTCCAGGGATCCCAAGAGACCCAGTACTTC	CASSLVQGSQETQYF
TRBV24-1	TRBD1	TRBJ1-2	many	TGTGCCACCAGTGACATGGGACAGGGCTATGGCTACACCTTC	CATSDMGQGYGYTF
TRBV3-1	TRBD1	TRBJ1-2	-	TGTGCCAGCAGCCACCTCCTTCCCCGGACAGGGTCTCTCTATGGCTACACCTTC	CASSHLLPRTGSLYGYTF
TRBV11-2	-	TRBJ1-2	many	TGTGCCAGCAGCTTAGATTCGGGGGCGCAGGGCTATGGCTACACCTTC	CASSLDSGAQGYGYTF
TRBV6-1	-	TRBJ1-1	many	TGTGCCAGCAGGAGGGGGACTGGGAACACTGAAGCTTTCTTT	CASRRGTGNTEAFF
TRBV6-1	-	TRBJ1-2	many	TGTGCCAGCAGGGCTAGGGAGGTTGGCTACACCTTC	CASRAREVGYTF
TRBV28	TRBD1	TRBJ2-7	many	TGTGCCAGCACCTCCTCCGGGACAGTCCACGAGCAGTACTTC	CASTSSGTVHEQYF
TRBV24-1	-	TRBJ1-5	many	TGTGCCACCAGTGGACCGGGACAAACCAATCAGCCCCAGCATTTT	CATSGPGQTNQPQHF
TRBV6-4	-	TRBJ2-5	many	TGTGCCAGCAGTGGAAGCGTGCAAGAGACCCAGTACTTC	CASSGSVQETQYF